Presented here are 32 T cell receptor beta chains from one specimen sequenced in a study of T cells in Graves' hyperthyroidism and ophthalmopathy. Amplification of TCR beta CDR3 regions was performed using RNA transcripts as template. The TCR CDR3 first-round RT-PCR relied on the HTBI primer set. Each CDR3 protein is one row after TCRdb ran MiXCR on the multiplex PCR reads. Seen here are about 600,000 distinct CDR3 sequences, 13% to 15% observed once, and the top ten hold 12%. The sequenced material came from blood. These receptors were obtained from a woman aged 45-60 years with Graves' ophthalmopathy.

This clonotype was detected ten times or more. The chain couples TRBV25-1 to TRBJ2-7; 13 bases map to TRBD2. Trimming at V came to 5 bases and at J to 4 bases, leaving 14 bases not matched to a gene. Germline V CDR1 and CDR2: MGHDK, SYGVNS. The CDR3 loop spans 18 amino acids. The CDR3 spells CASSSDEPLAGGGYEQYF. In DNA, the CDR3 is TGTGCCAGCAGTAGTGACGAACCACTAGCGGGAGGGGGGTACGAGCAGTACTTC.

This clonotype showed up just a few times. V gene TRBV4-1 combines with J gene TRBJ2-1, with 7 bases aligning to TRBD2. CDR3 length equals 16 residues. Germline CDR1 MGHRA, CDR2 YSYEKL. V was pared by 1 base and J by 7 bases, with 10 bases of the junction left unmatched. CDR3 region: CASSQVGTGLSNEQFF. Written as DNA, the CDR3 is TGCGCCAGCAGCCAAGTGGGGACGGGACTATCGAATGAGCAGTTCTTC.

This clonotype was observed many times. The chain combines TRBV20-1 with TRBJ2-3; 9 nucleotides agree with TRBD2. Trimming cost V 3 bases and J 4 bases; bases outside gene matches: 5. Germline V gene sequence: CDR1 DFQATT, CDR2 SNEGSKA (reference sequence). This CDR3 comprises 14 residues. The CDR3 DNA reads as TGCAGTGCTAGGGATAGCGGGAGCTCAGATACGCAGTATTTT. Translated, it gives CSARDSGSSDTQYF.

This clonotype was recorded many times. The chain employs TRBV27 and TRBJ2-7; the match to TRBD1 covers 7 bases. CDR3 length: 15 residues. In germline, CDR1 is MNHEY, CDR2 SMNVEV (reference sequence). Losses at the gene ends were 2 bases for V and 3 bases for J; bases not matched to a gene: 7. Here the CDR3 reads CASSLGQVVGYEQYF. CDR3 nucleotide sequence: TGTGCCAGCAGTTTAGGACAGGTTGTGGGCTACGAGCAGTACTTC.

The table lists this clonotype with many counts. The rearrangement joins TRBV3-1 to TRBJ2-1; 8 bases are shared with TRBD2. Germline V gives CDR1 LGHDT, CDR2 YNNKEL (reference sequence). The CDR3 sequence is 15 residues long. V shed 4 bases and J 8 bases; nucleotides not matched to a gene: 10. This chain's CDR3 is CASSRSRGRNYEQFF. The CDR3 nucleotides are TGTGCCAGCAGCCGATCTCGCGGGAGGAACTATGAGCAGTTCTTC.

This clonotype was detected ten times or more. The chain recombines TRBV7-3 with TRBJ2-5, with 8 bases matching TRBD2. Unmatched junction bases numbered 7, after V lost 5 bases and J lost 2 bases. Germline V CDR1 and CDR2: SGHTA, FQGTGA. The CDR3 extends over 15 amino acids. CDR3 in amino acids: CASSPSLAAQETQYF. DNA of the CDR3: TGTGCCAGCAGCCCTTCACTAGCGGCGCAAGAGACCCAGTACTTC.

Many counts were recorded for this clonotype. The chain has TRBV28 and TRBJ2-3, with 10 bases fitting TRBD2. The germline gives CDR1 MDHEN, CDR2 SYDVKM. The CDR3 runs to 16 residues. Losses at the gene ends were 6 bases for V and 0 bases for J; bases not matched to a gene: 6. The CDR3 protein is CASRGRAGGSTDTQYF. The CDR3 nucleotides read TGTGCCAGCAGGGGTCGAGCGGGGGGGAGCACAGATACGCAGTATTTT.

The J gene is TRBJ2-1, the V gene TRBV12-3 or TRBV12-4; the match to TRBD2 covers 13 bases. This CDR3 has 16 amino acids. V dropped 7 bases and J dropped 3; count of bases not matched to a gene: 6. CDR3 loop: CASTGTSGKYYNEQFF. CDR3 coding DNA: TGTGCCAGCACCGGGACTAGCGGGAAGTACTACAATGAGCAGTTCTTC.

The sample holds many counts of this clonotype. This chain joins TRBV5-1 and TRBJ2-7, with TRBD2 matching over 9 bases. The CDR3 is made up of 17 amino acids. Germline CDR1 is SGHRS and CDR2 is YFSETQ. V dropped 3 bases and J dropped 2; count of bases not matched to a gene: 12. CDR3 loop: CASSWESSGILPYEQYF. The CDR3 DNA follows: TGCGCCAGCAGCTGGGAATCTAGCGGGATCCTACCCTACGAGCAGTACTTC.

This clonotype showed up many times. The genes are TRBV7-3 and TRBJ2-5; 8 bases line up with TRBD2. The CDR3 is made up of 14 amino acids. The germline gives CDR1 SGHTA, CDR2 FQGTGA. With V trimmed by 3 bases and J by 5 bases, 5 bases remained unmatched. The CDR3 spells CASSFSGSRETQYF. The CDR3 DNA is TGTGCCAGCAGCTTCAGCGGGAGTCGGGAGACCCAGTACTTC.

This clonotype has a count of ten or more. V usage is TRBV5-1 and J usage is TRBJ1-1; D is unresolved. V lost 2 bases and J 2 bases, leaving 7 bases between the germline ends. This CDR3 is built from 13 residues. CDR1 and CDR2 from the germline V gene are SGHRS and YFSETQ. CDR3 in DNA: TGCGCCAGCAGCTTCGACGGCAACACTGAAGCTTTCTTT. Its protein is CASSFDGNTEAFF.

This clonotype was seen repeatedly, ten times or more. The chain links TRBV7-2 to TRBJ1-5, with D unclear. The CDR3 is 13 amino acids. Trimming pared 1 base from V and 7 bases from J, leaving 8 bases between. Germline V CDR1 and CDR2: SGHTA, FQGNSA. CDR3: CASSLDRVQPQHF. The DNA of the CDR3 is TGTGCCAGCAGCTTAGATAGGGTCCAGCCCCAGCATTTT.

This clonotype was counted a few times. DNA for the CDR3: TGTGCCAGCCCGGGAGGTCGGCTCCACTACAATGAGCAGTTCTTC. The encoded protein is CASPGGRLHYNEQFF. The chain employs TRBV6-4 and TRBJ2-1; 7 positions match TRBD2. The CDR3 loop spans 15 amino acids. The junction had 10 bases not matched to a gene; V was cut back by 8 bases and J by 3 bases. Germline lookup yields CDR1 MRHNA and CDR2 SNTAGT.

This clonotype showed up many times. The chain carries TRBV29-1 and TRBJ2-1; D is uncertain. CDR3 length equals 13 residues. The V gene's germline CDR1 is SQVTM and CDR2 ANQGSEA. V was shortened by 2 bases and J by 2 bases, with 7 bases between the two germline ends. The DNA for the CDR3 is TGCAGCGTTGAACAGGTCACCTACAATGAGCAGTTCTTC. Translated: CSVEQVTYNEQFF.

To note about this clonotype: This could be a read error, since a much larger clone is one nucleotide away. The CDR3 region is CSARASGSGEQYF. The CDR3 nucleotides read TGCAGTGCTAGGGCTAGCGGGAGTGGTGAGCAGTACTTC. This chain joins TRBV20-1 and TRBJ2-7; 10 bases are shared with TRBD2. The trim removed 3 bases at V and 7 bases at J, leaving 6 bases unmatched. Germline V gene data show CDR1 as DFQATT and CDR2 as SNEGSKA (reference sequence). The CDR3 sequence is 13 residues long.

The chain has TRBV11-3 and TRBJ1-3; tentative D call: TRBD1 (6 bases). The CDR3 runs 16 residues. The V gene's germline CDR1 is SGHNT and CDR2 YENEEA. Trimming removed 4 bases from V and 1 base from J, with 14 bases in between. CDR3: CASSSRGGFSGNTIYF. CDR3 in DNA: TGTGCCAGCAGCTCCAGAGGGGGGTTTTCTGGAAACACCATATATTTT.

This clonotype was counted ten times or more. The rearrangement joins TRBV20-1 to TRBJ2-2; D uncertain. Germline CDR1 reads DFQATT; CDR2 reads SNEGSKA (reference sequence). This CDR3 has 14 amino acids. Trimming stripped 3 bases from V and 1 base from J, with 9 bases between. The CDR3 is CSASSELNTGELFF. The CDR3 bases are TGCAGTGCTAGTTCAGAGTTGAACACCGGGGAGCTGTTTTTT.

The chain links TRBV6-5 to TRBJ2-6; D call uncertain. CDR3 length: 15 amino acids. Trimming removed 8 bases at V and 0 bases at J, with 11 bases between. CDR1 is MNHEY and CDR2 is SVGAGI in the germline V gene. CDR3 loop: CASVHRASGANVLTF. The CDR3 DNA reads TGTGCCAGCGTACACCGCGCCTCTGGGGCCAACGTCCTGACTTTC.

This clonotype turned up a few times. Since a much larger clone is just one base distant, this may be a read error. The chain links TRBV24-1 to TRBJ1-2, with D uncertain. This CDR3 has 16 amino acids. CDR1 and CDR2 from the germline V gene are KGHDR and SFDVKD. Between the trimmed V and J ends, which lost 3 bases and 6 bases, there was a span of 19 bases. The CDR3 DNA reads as TGTGCCACCAGTGATGGCTACGAGGCCGGGGTCCATGGCTACACCTTC. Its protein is CATSDGYEAGVHGYTF.

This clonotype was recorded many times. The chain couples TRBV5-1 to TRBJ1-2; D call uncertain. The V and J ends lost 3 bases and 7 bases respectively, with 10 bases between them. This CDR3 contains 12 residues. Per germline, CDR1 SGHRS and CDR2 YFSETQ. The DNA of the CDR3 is TGCGCCAGCAGCTCCTACGGGTCTGGCTACACCTTC. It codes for CASSSYGSGYTF.

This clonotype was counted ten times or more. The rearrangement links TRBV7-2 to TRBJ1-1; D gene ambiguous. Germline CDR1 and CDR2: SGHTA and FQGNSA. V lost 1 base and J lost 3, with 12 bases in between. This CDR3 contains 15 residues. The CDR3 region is CASSLGVLRHTEAFF. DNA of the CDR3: TGTGCCAGCAGCTTAGGGGTCCTGCGACACACTGAAGCTTTCTTT.

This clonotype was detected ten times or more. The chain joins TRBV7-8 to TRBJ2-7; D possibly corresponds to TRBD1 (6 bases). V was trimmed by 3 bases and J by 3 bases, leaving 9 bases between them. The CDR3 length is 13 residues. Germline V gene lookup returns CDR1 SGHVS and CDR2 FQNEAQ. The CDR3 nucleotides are TGTGCCAGCAGCTTCACGGACAGCTACGAGCAGTACTTC. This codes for CASSFTDSYEQYF.

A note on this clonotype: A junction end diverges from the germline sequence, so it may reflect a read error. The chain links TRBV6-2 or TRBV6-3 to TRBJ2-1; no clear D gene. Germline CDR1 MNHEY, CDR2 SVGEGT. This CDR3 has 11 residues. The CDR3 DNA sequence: TGTGCCAGCAATGAACATAATGAGCGGTTCTTC. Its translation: CASNEHNERFF.

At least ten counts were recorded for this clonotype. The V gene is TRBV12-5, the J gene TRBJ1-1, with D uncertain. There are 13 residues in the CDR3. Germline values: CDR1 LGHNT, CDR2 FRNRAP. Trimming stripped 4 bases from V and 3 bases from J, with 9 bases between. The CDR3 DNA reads TGTGCTAGTGGTTACGGACGTTACACTGAAGCTTTCTTT. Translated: CASGYGRYTEAFF.

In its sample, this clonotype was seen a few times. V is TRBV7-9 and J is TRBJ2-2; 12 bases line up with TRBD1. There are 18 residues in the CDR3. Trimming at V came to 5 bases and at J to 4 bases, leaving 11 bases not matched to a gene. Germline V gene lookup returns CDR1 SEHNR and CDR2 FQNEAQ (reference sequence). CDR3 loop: CASSLIGTGGRVTGELFF. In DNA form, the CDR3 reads TGTGCCAGCAGCCTCATCGGGACAGGGGGCAGGGTCACCGGGGAGCTGTTTTTT.

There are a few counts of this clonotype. The CDR3 DNA follows: TGTGCCAGCTCCGAACCACCCAGAGCGGGATCAGAGACCCAGTACTTC. Amino acid sequence: CASSEPPRAGSETQYF. The rearrangement links TRBV18 to TRBJ2-5; TRBD2 matches at 7 bases. The germline V gene encodes CDR1 KGHSH and CDR2 LQKENI. The length of the CDR3 is 16 residues. The ends lost 6 bases at V and 4 bases at J; junction bases unmatched: 14.

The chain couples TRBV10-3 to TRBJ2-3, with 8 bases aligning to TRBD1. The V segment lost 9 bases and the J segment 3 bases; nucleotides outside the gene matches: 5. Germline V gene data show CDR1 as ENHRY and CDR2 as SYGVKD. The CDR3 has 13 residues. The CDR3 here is CAIGTGRTDTQYF. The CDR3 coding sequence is TGTGCCATAGGGACAGGTCGAACAGATACGCAGTATTTT.

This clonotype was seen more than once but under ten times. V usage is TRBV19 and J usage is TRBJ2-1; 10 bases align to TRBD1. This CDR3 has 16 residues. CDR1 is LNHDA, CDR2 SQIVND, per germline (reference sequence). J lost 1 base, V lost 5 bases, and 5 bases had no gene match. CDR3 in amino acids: CASSVGTGVSYNEQFF. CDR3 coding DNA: TGTGCCAGTAGTGTGGGGACAGGGGTTTCCTACAATGAGCAGTTCTTC.

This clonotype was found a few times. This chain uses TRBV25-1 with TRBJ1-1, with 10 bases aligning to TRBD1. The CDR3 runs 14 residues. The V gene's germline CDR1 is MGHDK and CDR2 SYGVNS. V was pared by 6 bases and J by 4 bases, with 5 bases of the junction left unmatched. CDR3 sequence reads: CASRDRTGGTEAFF. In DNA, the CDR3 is TGTGCCAGCAGGGACCGGACAGGGGGCACTGAAGCTTTCTTT.

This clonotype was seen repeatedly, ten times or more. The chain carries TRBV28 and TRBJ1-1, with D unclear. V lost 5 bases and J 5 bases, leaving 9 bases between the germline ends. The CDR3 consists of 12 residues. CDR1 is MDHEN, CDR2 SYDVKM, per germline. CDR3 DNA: TGTGCCAGCAGTATCGGGGAAACTGAAGCTTTCTTT. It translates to CASSIGETEAFF.

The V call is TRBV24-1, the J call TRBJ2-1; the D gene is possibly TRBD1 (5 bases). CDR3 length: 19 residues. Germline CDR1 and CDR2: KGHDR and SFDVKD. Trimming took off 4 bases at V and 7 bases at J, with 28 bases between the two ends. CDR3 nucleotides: TGTGCCACCAGTGACCGCATTACGGCAGGGTATAGGGTCAGGAATGAGCAGTTCTTC. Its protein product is CATSDRITAGYRVRNEQFF.

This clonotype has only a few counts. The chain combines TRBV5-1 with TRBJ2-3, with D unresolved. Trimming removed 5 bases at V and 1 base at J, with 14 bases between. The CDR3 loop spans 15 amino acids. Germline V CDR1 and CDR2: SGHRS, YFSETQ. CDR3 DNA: TGCGCCAGCAGAAGTAGGCGGACCGGCACAGATACGCAGTATTTT. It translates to CASRSRRTGTDTQYF.